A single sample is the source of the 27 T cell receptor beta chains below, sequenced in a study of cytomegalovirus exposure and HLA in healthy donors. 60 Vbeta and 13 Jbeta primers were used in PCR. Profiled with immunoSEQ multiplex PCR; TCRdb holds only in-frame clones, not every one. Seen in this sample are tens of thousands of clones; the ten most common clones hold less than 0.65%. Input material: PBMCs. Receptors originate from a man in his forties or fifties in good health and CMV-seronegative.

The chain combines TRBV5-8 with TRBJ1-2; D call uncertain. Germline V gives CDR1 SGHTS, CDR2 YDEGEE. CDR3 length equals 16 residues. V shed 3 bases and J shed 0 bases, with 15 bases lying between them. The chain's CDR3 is CASSSPGGGANYGYTF. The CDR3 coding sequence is TGTGCCAGCAGCTCCCCGGGCGGAGGAGCTAACTATGGCTACACCTTC.

This chain's CDR3 is CASSPVENRGSPLHF. The CDR3 nucleotides are TGTGCCAGCTCACCAGTGGAGAATCGTGGGTCACCCCTCCACTTT. The rearrangement links TRBV18 to TRBJ1-6; D gene unclear. Germline CDR1 and CDR2: KGHSH and LQKENI. The CDR3 has 15 residues. The V and J ends lost 2 bases and 10 bases respectively, with 15 bases between them.

The CDR3 here is CASSTGAGYSYEQYF. Here the CDR3 DNA reads TGTGCCAGCAGCACTGGGGCGGGGTACTCCTACGAGCAGTACTTC. The rearrangement uses TRBV5-4 and TRBJ2-7; TRBD2 is a possible D gene (6 bases). Deletions cut 4 bases from V and 0 bases from J, with 14 bases between. Per the germline V gene, CDR1 is SGHNT and CDR2 is YYREEE (reference sequence). The CDR3 is made up of 15 amino acids.

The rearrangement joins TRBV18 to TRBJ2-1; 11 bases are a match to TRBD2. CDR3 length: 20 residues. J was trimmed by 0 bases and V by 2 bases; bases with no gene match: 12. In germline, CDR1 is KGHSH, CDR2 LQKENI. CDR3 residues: CASSPSEELAGASSYNEQFF. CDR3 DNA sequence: TGTGCCAGCTCACCAAGTGAGGAACTAGCGGGGGCCAGCTCCTACAATGAGCAGTTCTTC.

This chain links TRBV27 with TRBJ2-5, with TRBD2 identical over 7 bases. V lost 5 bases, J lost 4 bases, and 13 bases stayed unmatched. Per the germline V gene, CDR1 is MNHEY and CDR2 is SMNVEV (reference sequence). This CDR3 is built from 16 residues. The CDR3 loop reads CASSQSRAAGVETQYF. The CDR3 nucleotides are TGTGCCAGCAGTCAATCTAGGGCTGCGGGGGTAGAGACCCAGTACTTC.

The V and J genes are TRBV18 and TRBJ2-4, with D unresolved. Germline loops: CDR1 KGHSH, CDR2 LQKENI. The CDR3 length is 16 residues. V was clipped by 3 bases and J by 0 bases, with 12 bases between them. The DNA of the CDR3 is TGTGCCAGCTCACCGCGAGCTTCTCTAGCCAAAAACATTCAGTACTTC. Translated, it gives CASSPRASLAKNIQYF.

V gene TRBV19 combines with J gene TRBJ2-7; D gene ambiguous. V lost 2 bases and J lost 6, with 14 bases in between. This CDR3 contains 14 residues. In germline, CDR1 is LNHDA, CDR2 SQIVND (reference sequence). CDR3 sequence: CASSIPGTLGEQYF. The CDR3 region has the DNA TGTGCCAGTAGTATACCAGGCACCCTTGGCGAGCAGTACTTC.

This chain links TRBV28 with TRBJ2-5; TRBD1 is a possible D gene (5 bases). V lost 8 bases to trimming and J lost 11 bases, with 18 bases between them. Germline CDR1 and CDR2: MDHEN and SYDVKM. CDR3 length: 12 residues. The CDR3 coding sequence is TGTGCCAGCTGGAATCCAGGGTATGAGCAGTACTTC. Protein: CASWNPGYEQYF. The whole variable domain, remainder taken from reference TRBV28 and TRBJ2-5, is DVKVTQSSRYLVKRTGEKVFLECVQDMDHENMFWYRQDPGLGLRLIYFSYDVKMKEKGDIPEGYSVSREKKERFSLILESASTNQTSMYLCASWNPGYEQYFGPGTRLLVL.

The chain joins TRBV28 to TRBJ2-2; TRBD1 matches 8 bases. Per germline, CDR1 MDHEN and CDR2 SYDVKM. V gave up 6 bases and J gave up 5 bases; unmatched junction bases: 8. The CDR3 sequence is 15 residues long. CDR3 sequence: CASSAGQGWTGELFF. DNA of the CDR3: TGTGCCAGCAGCGCTGGACAGGGTTGGACCGGGGAGCTGTTTTTT.

The CDR3 sequence is CASREVLGRTDTQYF. In nucleotides, the CDR3 is TGTGCCAGTAGAGAAGTTCTCGGTCGCACAGATACGCAGTATTTT. The V call is TRBV19, the J call TRBJ2-3, with D unclear. Deletions cut 6 bases from V and 1 base from J, with 14 bases between. The CDR3 runs 15 residues. Germline V gene lookup returns CDR1 LNHDA and CDR2 SQIVND (reference sequence).

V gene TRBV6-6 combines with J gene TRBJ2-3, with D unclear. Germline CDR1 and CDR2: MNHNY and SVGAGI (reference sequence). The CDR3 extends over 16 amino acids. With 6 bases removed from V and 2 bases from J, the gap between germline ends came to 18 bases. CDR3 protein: CASRTHPSTPTDTQYF. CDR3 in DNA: TGTGCCAGCAGAACTCATCCATCCACCCCCACAGATACGCAGTATTTT.

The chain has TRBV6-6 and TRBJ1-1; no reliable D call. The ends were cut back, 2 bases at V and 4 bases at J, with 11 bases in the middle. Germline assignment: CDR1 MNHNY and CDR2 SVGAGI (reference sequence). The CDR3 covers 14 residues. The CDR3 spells CASSYAEIVTEAFF. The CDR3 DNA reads TGTGCCAGCAGTTACGCGGAAATTGTCACTGAAGCTTTCTTT.

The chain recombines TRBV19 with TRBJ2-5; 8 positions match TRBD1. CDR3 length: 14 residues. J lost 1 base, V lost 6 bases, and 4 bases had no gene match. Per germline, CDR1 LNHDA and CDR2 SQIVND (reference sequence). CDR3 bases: TGTGCCAGTAGCACAGGACAGGGCCAAGAGACCCAGTACTTC. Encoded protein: CASSTGQGQETQYF.

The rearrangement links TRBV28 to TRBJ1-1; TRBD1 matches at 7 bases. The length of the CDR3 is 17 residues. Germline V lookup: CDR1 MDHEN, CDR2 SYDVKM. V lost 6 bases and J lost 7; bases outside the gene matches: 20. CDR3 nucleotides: TGTGCCAGCAGCCGAGGGAGGTACAGGGGAGGCAAACTTGAAGCTTTCTTT. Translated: CASSRGRYRGGKLEAFF.

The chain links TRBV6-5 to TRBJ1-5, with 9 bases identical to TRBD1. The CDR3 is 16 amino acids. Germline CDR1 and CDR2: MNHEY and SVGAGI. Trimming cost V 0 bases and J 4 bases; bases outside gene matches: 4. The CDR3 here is CASSYSGQGYNQPQHF. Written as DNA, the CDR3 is TGTGCCAGCAGTTACTCAGGACAGGGGTATAATCAGCCCCAGCATTTT.

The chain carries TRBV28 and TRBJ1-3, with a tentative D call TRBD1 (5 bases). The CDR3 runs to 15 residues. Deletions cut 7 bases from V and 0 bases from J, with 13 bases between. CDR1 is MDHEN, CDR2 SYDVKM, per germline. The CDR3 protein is CASKLGGNSGNTIYF. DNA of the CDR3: TGTGCCAGCAAACTCGGGGGAAACTCTGGAAACACCATATATTTT.

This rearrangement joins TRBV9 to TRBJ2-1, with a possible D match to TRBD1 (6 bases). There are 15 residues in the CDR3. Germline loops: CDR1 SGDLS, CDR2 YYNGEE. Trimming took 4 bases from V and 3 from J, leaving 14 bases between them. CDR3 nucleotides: TGTGCCAGCAGCCCATTCAGGGGTAGCTACAATGAGCAGTTCTTC. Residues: CASSPFRGSYNEQFF.

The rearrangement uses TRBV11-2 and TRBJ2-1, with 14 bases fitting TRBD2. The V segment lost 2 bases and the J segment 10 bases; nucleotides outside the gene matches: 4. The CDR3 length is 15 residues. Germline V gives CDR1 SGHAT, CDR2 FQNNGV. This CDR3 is CASSLSWTSGGEQFF. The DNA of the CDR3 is TGTGCCAGCAGCTTATCCTGGACTAGCGGGGGGGAGCAGTTCTTC.

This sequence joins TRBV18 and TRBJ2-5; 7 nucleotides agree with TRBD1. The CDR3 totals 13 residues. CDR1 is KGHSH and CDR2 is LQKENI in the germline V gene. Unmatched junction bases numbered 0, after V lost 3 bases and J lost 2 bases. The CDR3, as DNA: TGTGCCAGCTCACCGGACAGGCAAGAGACCCAGTACTTC. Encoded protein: CASSPDRQETQYF.

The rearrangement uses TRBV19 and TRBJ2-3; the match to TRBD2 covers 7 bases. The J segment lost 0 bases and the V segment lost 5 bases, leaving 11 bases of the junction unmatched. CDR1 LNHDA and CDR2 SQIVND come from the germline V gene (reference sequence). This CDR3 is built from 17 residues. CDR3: CASSPMAGVPSTDTQYF. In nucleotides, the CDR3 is TGTGCCAGTAGTCCAATGGCGGGGGTGCCGAGCACAGATACGCAGTATTTT.

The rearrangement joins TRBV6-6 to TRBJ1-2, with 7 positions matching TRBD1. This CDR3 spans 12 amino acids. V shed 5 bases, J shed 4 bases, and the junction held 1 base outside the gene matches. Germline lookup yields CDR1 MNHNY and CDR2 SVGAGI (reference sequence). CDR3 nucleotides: TGTGCCAGCAGTGGGACAGTCTATGGCTACACCTTC. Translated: CASSGTVYGYTF.

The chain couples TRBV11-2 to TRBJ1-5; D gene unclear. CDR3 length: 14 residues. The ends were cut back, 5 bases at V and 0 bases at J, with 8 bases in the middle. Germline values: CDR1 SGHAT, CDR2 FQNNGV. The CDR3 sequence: CASSQADSNQPQHF. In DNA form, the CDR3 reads TGTGCCAGCAGCCAAGCGGATAGCAATCAGCCCCAGCATTTT.

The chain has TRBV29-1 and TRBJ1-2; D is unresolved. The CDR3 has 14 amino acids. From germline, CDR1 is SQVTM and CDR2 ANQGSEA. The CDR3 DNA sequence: TGCAGTGCCTACGTTGGGCCCACGGACTATGGCTACACCTTC. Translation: CSAYVGPTDYGYTF.

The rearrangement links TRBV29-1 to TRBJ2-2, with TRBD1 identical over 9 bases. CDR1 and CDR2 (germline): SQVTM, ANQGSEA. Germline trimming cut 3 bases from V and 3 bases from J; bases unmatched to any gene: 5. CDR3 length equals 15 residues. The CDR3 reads CSVDGTGTDTGELFF. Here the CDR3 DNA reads TGCAGCGTTGATGGGACAGGGACGGACACCGGGGAGCTGTTTTTT.

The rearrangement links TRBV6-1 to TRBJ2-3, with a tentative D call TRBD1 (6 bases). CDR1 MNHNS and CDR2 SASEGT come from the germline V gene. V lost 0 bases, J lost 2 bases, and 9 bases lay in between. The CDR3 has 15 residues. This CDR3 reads CASSEATGTTDTQYF. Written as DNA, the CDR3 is TGTGCCAGCAGTGAAGCAACAGGGACCACAGATACGCAGTATTTT.

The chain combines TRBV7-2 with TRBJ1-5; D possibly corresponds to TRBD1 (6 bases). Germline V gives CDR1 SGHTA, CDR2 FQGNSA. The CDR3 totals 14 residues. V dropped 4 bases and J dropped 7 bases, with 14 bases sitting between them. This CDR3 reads CASSSNRDEQPQHF. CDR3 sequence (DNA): TGTGCCAGCAGCTCGAACAGGGATGAGCAGCCCCAGCATTTT.

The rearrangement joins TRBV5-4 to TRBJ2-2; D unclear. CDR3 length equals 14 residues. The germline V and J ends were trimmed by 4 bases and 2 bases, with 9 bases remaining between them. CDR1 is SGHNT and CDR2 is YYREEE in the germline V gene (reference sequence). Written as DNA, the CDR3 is TGTGCCAGCAGCCCGAGTTTTAACACCGGGGAGCTGTTTTTT. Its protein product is CASSPSFNTGELFF.